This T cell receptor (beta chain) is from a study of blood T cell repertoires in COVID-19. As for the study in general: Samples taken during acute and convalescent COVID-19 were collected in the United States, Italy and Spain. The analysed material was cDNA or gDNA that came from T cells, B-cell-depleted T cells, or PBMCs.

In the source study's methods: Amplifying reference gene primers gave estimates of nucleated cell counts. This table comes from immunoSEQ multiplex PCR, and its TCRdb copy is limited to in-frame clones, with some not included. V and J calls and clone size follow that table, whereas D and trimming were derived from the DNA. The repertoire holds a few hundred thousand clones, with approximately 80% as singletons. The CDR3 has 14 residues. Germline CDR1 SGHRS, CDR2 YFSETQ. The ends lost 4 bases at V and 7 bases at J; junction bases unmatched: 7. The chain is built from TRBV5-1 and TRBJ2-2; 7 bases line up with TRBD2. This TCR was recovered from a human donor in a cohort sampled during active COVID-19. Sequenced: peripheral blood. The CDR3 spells CASSTGLVGGELFF. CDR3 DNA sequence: TGCGCCAGCAGCACAGGACTAGTAGGCGGGGAGCTGTTTTTT.